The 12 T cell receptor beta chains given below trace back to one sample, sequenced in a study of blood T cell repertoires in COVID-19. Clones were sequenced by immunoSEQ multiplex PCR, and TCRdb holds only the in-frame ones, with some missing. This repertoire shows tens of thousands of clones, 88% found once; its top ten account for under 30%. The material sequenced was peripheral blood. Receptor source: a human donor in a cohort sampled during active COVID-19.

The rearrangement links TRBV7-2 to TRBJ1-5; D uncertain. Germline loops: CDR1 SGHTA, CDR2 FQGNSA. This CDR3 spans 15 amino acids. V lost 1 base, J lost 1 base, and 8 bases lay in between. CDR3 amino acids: CASSLEVGSNQPQHF. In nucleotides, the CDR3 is TGTGCCAGCAGCTTAGAAGTGGGCAGCAATCAGCCCCAGCATTTT.

CDR3 residues: CASSQDQGSSYEQYF. CDR3 DNA sequence: TGCGCCAGCAGCCAAGATCAGGGGTCATCATACGAGCAGTACTTC. The genes are TRBV4-1 and TRBJ2-7; perhaps TRBD1 as D (6 bases). V was clipped by 0 bases and J by 4 bases, with 13 bases between them. The CDR3 has 15 amino acids. CDR1 and CDR2 from the germline V gene are MGHRA and YSYEKL.

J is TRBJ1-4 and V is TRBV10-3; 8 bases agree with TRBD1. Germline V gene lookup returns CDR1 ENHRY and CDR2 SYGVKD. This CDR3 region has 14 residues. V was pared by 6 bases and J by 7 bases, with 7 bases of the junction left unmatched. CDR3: CAISLGQGGEKLFF. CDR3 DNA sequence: TGTGCCATCAGCCTTGGACAGGGAGGTGAAAAACTGTTTTTT.

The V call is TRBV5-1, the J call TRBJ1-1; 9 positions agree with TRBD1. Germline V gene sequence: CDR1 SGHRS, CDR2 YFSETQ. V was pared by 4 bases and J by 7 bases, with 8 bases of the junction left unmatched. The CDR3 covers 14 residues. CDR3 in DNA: TGCGCCAGCAGCACCGGGACAGGGCAGGGTGAAGCTTTCTTT. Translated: CASSTGTGQGEAFF.

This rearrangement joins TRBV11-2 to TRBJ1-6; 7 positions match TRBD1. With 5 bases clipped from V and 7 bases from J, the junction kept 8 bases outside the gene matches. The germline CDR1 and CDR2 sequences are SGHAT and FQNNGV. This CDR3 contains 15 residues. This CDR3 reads CASSLQGPENSPLHF. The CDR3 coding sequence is TGTGCCAGCAGCCTACAGGGGCCAGAAAATTCACCCCTCCACTTT.

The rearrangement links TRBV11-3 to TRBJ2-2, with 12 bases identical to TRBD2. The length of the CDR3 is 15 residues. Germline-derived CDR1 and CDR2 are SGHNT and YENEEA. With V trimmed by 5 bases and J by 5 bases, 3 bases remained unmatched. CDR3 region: CASSTGLAGTGELFF. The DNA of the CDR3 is TGTGCCAGCAGCACCGGACTAGCGGGGACCGGGGAGCTGTTTTTT.

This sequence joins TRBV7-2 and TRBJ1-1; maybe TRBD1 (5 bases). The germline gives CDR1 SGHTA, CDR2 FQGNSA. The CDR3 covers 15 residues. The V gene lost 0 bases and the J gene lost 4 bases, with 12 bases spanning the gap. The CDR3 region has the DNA TGTGCCAGCAGCTTAGCTGCATCTGGGGCCACTGAAGCTTTCTTT. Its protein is CASSLAASGATEAFF.

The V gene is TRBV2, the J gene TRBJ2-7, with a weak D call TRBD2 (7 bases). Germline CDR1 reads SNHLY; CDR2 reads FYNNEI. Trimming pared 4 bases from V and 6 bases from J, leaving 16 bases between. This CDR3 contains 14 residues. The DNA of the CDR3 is TGTGCCAGCAGTGGTAGTGCGGGGGCAACCGAGCAGTACTTC. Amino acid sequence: CASSGSAGATEQYF.

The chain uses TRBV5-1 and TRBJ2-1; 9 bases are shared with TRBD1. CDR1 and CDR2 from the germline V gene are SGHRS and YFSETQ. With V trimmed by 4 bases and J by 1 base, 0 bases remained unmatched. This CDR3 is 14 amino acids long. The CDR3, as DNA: TGCGCCAGCAGCGGGACAGGGTCCTACAATGAGCAGTTCTTC. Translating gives CASSGTGSYNEQFF.

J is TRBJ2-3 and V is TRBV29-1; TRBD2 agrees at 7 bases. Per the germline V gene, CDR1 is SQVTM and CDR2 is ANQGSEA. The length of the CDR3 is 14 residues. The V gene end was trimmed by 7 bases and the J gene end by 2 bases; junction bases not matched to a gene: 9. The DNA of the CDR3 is TGCAGCGCCAAGCGGGGTTCCGACACAGATACGCAGTATTTT. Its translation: CSAKRGSDTDTQYF.

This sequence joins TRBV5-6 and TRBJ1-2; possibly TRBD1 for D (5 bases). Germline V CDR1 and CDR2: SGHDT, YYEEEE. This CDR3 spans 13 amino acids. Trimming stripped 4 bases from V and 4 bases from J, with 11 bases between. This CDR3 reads CASSPQDGYGYTF. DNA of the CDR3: TGTGCCAGCAGCCCACAGGATGGCTATGGCTACACCTTC. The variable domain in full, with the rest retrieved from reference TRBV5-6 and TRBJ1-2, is DAGVTQSPTHLIKTRGQQVTLRCSPKSGHDTVSWYQQALGQGPQFIFQYYEEEERQRGNFPDRFSGHQFPNYSSELNVNALLLGDSALYLCASSPQDGYGYTFGSGTRLTVV.

CDR3 residues: CASSFSLPGQNYGYTF. DNA for the CDR3: TGTGCCAGCAGCTTTTCACTTCCCGGACAGAACTATGGCTACACCTTC. This chain joins TRBV7-2 and TRBJ1-2, with D perhaps TRBD1 (6 bases). Trimming took 3 bases from V and 2 from J, leaving 16 bases between them. This CDR3 has 16 amino acids. CDR1 is SGHTA and CDR2 is FQGNSA in the germline V gene.